Below, one T cell receptor (beta chain) is given with its context. Its target is not known. Generated by immunoSEQ multiplex PCR, the TCRdb table keeps only in-frame clones and is missing some. The sample gives 50,000 to 55,000 clones, 93% of which show up once; approximately 17% is in the top ten. This entry belongs to a study of siplizumab effects on memory and regulatory T cells. Deletions cut 9 bases from V and 4 bases from J, with 16 bases between. Germline V CDR1 and CDR2: MDHEN, SYDVKM. The CDR3 spans 13 residues. Study results and limitations: A small minority of alloreactive clones were mapped to unstimulated subsets. Where siplizumab was present, mappable alloreactive CD4+ clones averaged 68.8% Treg-derived, compared with 25% to 30% in controls. For siplizumab cultures, the suppressive function of their proliferating Tregs was not confirmed.

Input material: CD8+ T cells sorted from blood. This chain uses TRBV28 with TRBJ2-7; D is possibly TRBD2 (6 bases). The receptor's source is a human donor in good health. The CDR3: CASLTGTSYEQYF. In DNA form, the CDR3 reads TGTGCCAGTCTTACCGGGACTTCGTACGAGCAGTACTTC.